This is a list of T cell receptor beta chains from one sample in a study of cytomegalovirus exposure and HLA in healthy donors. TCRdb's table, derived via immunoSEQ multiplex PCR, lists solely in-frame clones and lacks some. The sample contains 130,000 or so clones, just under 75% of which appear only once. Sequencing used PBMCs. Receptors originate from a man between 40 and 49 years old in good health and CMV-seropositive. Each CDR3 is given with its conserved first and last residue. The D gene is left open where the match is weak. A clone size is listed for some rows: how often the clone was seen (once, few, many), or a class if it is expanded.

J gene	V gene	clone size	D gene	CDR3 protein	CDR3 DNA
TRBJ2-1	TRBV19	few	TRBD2	CASSITSGGSEQFF	TGTGCCAGTAGTATAACTAGCGGGGGAAGCGAGCAGTTCTTC
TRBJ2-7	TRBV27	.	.	CASSSGQLQSYEQYF	TGTGCCAGCAGTTCCGGACAGCTACAATCCTACGAGCAGTACTTC
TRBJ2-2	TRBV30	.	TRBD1	CAWSEQGTNTGELFF	TGTGCCTGGAGTGAACAGGGGACCAACACCGGGGAGCTGTTTTTT
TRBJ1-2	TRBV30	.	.	CAWRASLGGSYGYTF	TGTGCCTGGAGGGCCTCTCTAGGGGGTAGCTATGGCTACACCTTC
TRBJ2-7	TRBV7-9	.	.	CASSLVAGPPEQYF	TGTGCCAGCAGCTTAGTCGCAGGCCCCCCCGAGCAGTACTTC
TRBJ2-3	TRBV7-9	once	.	CASTSGGEFADTQYF	TGTGCCAGCACCTCCGGAGGGGAGTTCGCAGATACGCAGTATTTT
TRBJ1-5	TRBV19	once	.	CASMGSSNQPQHF	TGTGCCAGTATGGGGAGTAGCAATCAGCCCCAGCATTTT
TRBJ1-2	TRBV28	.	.	CASSLPGEPGGYTF	TGTGCCAGCAGTCTCCCGGGGGAGCCCGGAGGCTACACCTTC
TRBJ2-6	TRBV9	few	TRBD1	CASSLRDRGNTGESGANVLTF	TGTGCCAGCAGCCTCCGGGACAGGGGCAACACCGGAGAGTCTGGGGCCAACGTCCTGACTTTC
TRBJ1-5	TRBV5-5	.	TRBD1	CASSFGTGANQPQHF	TGTGCCAGCAGCTTCGGGACAGGGGCAAATCAGCCCCAGCATTTT
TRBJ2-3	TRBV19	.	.	CASSIMSGSTDTQYF	TGTGCCAGTAGTATAATGAGCGGGAGCACAGATACGCAGTATTTT
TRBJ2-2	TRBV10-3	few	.	CAISAGGSNTGELFF	TGTGCCATCAGTGCCGGGGGTTCGAACACCGGGGAGCTGTTTTTT
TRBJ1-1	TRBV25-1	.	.	CATRSQGNTEAFF	TGTGCCACCCGGAGTCAGGGGAACACTGAAGCTTTCTTT
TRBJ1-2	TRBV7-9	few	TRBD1	CASSLEVPGQRGYTF	TGTGCCAGCAGCTTAGAGGTTCCGGGACAGAGGGGCTACACCTTC
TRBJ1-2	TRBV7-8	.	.	CASSLVPQGNKGYGYTF	TGTGCCAGCAGCTTAGTGCCACAGGGAAATAAGGGCTATGGCTACACCTTC
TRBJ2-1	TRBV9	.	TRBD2	CASSVGNSGSNEQFF	TGTGCCAGCAGCGTAGGTAATAGCGGGAGCAATGAGCAGTTCTTC
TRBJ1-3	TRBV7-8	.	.	CASSLAAAGNTIYF	TGTGCCAGCAGCTTAGCGGCGGCTGGAAACACCATATATTTT
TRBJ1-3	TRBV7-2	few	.	CASSSSSAGNTIYF	TGTGCCAGCAGCTCCTCTAGCGCTGGAAACACCATATATTTT
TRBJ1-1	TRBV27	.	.	CASSFLTLGLVTEAFF	TGTGCCAGCAGTTTCCTGACACTGGGGCTGGTCACTGAAGCTTTCTTT
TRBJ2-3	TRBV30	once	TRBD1	CAWSGGTGRTDTQYF	TGTGCCTGGAGTGGTGGGACAGGGAGGACAGATACGCAGTATTTT
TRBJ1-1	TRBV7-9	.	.	CASSQLQGDTEAFF	TGTGCCAGCAGCCAATTACAGGGTGACACTGAAGCTTTCTTT
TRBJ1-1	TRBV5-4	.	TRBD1	CASSFSDRGRTEAFF	TGTGCCAGCAGCTTTTCTGACAGGGGGCGAACTGAAGCTTTCTTT
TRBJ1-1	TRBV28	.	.	CASRTQIVQWKGTGTEAFF	TGTGCCAGCAGGACCCAAATCGTACAGTGGAAGGGTACGGGGACTGAAGCTTTCTTT
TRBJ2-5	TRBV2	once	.	CASSSGWVRGWQYF	TGTGCCAGCAGTTCCGGGTGGGTACGGGGTTGGCAGTACTTC
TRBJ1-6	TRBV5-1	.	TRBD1	CASSEGQGDSPLHF	TGCGCCAGCAGCGAGGGGCAGGGGGATTCACCCCTCCACTTT
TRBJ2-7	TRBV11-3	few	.	CASSLMGASEQYF	TGTGCCAGCAGCTTAATGGGGGCCAGCGAGCAGTACTTC